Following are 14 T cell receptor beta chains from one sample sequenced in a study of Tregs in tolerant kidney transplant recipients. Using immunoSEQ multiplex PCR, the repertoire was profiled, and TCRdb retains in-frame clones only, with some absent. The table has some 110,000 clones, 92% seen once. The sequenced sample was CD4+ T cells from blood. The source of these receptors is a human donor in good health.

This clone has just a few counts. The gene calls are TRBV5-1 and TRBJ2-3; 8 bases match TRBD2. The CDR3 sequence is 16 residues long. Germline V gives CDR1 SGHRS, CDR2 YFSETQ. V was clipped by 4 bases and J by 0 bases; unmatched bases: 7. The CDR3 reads CASSPLSGASTDTQYF. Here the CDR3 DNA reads TGCGCCAGCAGCCCCCTTAGCGGGGCTAGCACAGATACGCAGTATTTT.

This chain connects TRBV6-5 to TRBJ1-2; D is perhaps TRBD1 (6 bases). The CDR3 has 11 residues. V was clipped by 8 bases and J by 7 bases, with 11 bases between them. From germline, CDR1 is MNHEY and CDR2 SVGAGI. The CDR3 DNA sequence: TGTGCCAGCTGGGGGGGCTCTGGCTACACCTTC. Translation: CASWGGSGYTF.

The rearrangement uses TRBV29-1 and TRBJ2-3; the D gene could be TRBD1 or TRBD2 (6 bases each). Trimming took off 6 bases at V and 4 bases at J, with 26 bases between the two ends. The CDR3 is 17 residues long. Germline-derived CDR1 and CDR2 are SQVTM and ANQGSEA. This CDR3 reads CSVPHRLGLRGADTQYF. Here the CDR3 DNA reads TGCAGCGTCCCTCACCGGCTTGGGCTAAGGGGGGCAGATACGCAGTATTTT.

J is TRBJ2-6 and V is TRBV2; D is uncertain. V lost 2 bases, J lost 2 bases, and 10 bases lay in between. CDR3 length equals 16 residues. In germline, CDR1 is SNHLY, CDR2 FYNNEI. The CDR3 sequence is CASSESPSPGANVLTF. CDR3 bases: TGTGCCAGCAGTGAATCCCCTAGTCCTGGGGCCAACGTCCTGACTTTC.

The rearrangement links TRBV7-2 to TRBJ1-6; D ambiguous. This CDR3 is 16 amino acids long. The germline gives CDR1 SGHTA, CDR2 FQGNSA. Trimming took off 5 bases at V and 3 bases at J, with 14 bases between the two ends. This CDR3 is CASSKAGPLYNSPLHF. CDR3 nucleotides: TGTGCCAGCAGCAAAGCCGGACCGCTCTATAATTCACCCCTCCACTTT.

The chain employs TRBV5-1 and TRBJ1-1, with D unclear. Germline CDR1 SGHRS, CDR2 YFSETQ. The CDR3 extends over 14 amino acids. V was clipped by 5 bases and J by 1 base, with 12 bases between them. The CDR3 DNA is TGCGCCAGCAGGCGGGGAGTCGAGAACACTGAAGCTTTCTTT. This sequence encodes CASRRGVENTEAFF.

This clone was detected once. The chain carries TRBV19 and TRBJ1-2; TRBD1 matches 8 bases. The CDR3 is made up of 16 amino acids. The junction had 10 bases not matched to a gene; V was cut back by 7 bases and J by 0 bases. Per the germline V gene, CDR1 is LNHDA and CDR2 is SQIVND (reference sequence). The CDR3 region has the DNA TGTGCCAGTACTCGATCGACAGGGGCTACTAACTATGGCTACACCTTC. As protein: CASTRSTGATNYGYTF.

DNA for the CDR3: TGTGCCAGCAGCAAACGAGGCGGGGGGGCAGGCACAGATACGCAGTATTTT. This translates into CASSKRGGGAGTDTQYF. V and J are TRBV7-3 and TRBJ2-3; TRBD2 agrees at 9 bases. The CDR3 runs 17 residues. CDR1 is SGHTA, CDR2 FQGTGA, per germline. With 5 bases clipped from V and 1 base from J, the junction kept 10 bases outside the gene matches. Variable domain in full (rest from reference TRBV7-3 and TRBJ2-3): GAGVSQTPSNKVTEKGKYVELRCDPISGHTALYWYRQSLGQGPEFLIYFQGTGAADDSGLPNDRFFAVRPEGSVSTLKIQRTERGDSAVYLCASSKRGGGAGTDTQYFGPGTRLTVL.

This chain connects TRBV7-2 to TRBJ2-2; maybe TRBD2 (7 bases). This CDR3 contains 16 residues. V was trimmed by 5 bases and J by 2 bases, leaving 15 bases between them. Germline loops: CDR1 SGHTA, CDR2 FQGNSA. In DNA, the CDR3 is TGTGCCAGCAGCCGGCGGGCGGGGGCCAACACCGGGGAGCTGTTTTTT. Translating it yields CASSRRAGANTGELFF.

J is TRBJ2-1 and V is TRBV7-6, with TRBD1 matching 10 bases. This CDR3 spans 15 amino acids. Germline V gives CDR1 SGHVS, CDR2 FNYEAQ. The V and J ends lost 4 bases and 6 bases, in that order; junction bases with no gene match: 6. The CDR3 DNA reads TGTGCCAGCAGCTCAGGGACAGGGGTTGGCAATGAGCAGTTCTTC. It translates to CASSSGTGVGNEQFF.

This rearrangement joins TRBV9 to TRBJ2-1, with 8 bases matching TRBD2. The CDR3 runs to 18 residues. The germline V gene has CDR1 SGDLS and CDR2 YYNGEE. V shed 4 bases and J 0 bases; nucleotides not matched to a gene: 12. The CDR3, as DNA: TGTGCCAGCAGCCCTCGTAAAGGAGCGGGGGTCTCCTACAATGAGCAGTTCTTC. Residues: CASSPRKGAGVSYNEQFF.

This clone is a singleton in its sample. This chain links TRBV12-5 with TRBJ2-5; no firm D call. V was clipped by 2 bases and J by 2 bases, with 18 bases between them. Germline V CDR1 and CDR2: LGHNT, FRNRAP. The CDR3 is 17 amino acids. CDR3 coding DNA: TGTGCTAGTGGTTTGATAGTAAGGGCAGGCGATCAAGAGACCCAGTACTTC. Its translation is CASGLIVRAGDQETQYF.

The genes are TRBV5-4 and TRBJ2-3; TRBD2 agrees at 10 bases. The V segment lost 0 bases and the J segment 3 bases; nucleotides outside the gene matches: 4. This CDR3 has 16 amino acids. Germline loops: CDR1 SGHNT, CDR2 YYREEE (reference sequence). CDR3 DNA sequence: TGTGCCAGCAGCTTGGATGGACTAGCGGTTACAGATACGCAGTATTTT. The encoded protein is CASSLDGLAVTDTQYF.

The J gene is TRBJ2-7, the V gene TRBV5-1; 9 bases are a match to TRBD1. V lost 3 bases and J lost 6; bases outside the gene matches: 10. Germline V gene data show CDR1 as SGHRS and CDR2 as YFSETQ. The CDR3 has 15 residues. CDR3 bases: TGCGCCAGCAGCTACGGTGGGACAGGGAAATCCGAGCAGTACTTC. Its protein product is CASSYGGTGKSEQYF. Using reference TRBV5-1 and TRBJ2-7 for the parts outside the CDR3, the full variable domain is KAGVTQTPRYLIKTRGQQVTLSCSPISGHRSVSWYQQTPGQGLQFLFEYFSETQRNKGNFPGRFSGRQFSNSRSEMNVSTLELGDSALYLCASSYGGTGKSEQYFGPGTRLTVT.